This T cell receptor (beta chain) was captured by sequencing in a study of T cell responses to AZD1222 COVID-19 vaccine. Study-wide points: Spike was spanned by vaccine-associated CD4 TCRs, which were dominant at 160-218 and 743-854.

The germline V gene has CDR1 SSHAT and CDR2 FNYEAQ (reference sequence). The CDR3 covers 15 residues. The method was immunoSEQ multiplex PCR; TCRdb's version includes in-frame clones alone and lacks a portion of them. The repertoire holds more than 120,000 clones, with roughly 86% as singletons. Worth noting for this clone: Its antigen is unknown. At one boundary the junction diverges from the germline segment, which might be a read error.

Specimen: peripheral blood, collected 28 days after the second dose of the MenACWY control vaccine. This receptor was obtained from an adult who received the MenACWY meningococcal vaccine as a control. This rearrangement joins TRBV7-7 to TRBJ2-5; 8 nucleotides agree with TRBD1. Here the CDR3 DNA reads TGTGCTAGCAGCTCATCCGGGACAGGTGGAGAGACCCAGTACTTC. It is translated as CASSSSGTGGETQYF.